This TCR beta chain was found in a study of blood T cell repertoires in COVID-19. In the study overall: Sources were T cells, B-cell-depleted T cells, or PBMCs; the material itself was cDNA or gDNA.

Trimming took off 6 bases at V and 4 bases at J, with 16 bases between the two ends. The length of the CDR3 is 14 residues. Germline CDR1 is MNHEY and CDR2 is SVGAGI. The data were produced by immunoSEQ multiplex PCR, yet TCRdb's version contains in-frame clones alone and is incomplete. The sample has about 150,000 clones; about 80% are singletons. The sequenced sample consisted of peripheral blood. The receptor's source is a man between 70 and 80 years old with acute or convalescent COVID-19. The V gene is TRBV6-5, the J gene TRBJ2-7, with D tentatively TRBD1 (5 bases). The chain's CDR3 is CASRSDRNSYEQYF. As DNA, the CDR3 is TGTGCCAGCAGGTCCGACAGAAATAGTTACGAGCAGTACTTC.